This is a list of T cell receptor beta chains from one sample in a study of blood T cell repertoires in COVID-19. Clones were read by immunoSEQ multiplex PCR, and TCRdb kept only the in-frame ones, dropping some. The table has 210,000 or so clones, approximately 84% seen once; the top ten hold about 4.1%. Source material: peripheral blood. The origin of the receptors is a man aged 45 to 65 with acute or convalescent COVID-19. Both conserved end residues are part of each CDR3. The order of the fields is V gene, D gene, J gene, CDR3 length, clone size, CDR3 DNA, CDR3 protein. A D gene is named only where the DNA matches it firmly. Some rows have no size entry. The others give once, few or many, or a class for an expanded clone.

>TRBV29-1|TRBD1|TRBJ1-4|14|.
TGCAGCGTGGGGGACAGCACAACTAATGAAAAACTGTTTTTT
CSVGDSTTNEKLFF
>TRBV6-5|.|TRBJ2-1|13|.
TGTGCCAGCAGGGGGACTGCCTACAATGAGCAGTTCTTC
CASRGTAYNEQFF
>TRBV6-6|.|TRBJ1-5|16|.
TGTGCCAGCGGGACCTACAGGGCATCGGGCAATCAGCCCCAGCATTTT
CASGTYRASGNQPQHF
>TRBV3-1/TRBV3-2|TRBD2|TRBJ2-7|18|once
TGTGCCAGCAGCCCCCGGGACAGACTAGCGGGGAGCTCCTACGAGCAGTACTTC
CASSPRDRLAGSSYEQYF
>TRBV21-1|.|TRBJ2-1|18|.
TGTGCCAGCAGCAAAGTGGGGCCAGCGGGGGGCCCAGAGGATGAGCAGTTCTTC
CASSKVGPAGGPEDEQFF
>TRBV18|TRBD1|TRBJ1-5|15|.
TGTGCCAGCTCACCCGGGACAGGGGCAAATCAGCCCCAGCATTTT
CASSPGTGANQPQHF
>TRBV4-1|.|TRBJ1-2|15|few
TGCGCCAGCAGCACTTCACCGACGGGAAATTATGGCTACACCTTC
CASSTSPTGNYGYTF
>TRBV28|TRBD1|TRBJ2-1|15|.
TGTGCCAGCAGTTCCGGGACAGGGGTCAATAATGAGCAGTTCTTC
CASSSGTGVNNEQFF
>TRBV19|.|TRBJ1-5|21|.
TGTGCCAGTAGTATGGGATGGAAGGCCTTAGGACAGCTCCTACCCAATCAGCCCCAGCATTTT
CASSMGWKALGQLLPNQPQHF
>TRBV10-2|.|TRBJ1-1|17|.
TGCGCCAGCAGTGAGTCGATGGTGAGAGTCTCGAACACTGAAGCTTTCTTT
CASSESMVRVSNTEAFF
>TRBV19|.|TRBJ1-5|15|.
TGTGCCAGTAGTAGGGGGGTCAATACGGGGCAGCCCCAGCATTTT
CASSRGVNTGQPQHF
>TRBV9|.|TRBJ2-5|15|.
TGTGCCAGCAGCGTCCGGGACTGGGGCCAAGAGACCCAGTACTTC
CASSVRDWGQETQYF
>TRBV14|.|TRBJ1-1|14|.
TGTGCCAGCAGCCCCGACTTCCTGAACACTGAAGCTTTCTTT
CASSPDFLNTEAFF
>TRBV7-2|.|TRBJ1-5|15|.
TGTGCCAGCAGCTTAGGAACAGGGAGCACTCAGCCCCAGCATTTT
CASSLGTGSTQPQHF
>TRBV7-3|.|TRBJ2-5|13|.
TGTGCCAGCAGCCTGGACAGCCAAGAGACCCAGTACTTC
CASSLDSQETQYF
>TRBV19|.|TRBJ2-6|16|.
TGTGCCAGTAGTAAAGATCAGGGGACCGGGGCCAACGTCCTGACTTTC
CASSKDQGTGANVLTF
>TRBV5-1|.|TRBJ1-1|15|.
TGCGCCAGCAGCCTGGCCCCCGCAGGGAACACTGAAGCTTTCTTT
CASSLAPAGNTEAFF
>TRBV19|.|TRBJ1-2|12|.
TGTGCCAGTAGCCCAGGGTCGTATGGCTACACCTTC
CASSPGSYGYTF
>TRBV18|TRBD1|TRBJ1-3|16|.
TGTGCCAGCTCACCGACAGGGAAAGGATTTGGAAACACCATATATTTT
CASSPTGKGFGNTIYF
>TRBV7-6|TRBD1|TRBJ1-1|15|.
TGTGCCAGCAGCCCCACCTCTACAGGGGACACTGAAGCTTTCTTT
CASSPTSTGDTEAFF
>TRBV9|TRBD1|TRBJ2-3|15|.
TGTGCCAGCAGCGTCCGACAGGGGGCTGGAGATACGCAGTATTTT
CASSVRQGAGDTQYF
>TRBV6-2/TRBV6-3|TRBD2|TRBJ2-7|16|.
TGTGCCAGCAGTACACCCGGACTAGCGCGCTGGAACGAGCAGTACTTC
CASSTPGLARWNEQYF
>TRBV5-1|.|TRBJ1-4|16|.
TGCGCCAGCAGCTTGACGGTGGTGGCGGGAAATGAAAAACTGTTTTTT
CASSLTVVAGNEKLFF
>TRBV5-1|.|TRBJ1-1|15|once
TGCGCCAGCAGTCGTGCCAGGGCGGAGAACACTGAAGCTTTCTTT
CASSRARAENTEAFF
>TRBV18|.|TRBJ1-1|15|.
TGTGCCAGCTCACCCTCGGGGGGCGAGGGCACTGAAGCTTTCTTT
CASSPSGGEGTEAFF
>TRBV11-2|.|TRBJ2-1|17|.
TGTGCCAGCAGGCCCCCCCCCGGACAGACACCTTACAATGAGCAGTTCTTC
CASRPPPGQTPYNEQFF
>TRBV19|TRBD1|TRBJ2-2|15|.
TGTGCCAGTATGAAACAGGGGGATCCGACCGGGGAGCTGTTTTTT
CASMKQGDPTGELFF
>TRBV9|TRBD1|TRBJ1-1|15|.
TGTGCCAGCAGCGTACTCTCCGGGACAGGGTCTGAAGCTTTCTTT
CASSVLSGTGSEAFF
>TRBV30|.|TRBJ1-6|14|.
TGTGCCTGGAGTGTAGCCCTTTATAATTCACCCCTCCACTTT
CAWSVALYNSPLHF
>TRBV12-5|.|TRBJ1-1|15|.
TGTGCTAGTGGTGATCCCCGGGGGACGGGAACTGAAGCTTTCTTT
CASGDPRGTGTEAFF
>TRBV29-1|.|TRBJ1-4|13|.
TGCAGCGTTGTACGCGAGGGTAATGAAAAACTGTTTTTT
CSVVREGNEKLFF
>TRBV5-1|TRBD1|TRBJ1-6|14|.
TGCGCCAGCAGCCCGGGACAGTATAATTCACCCCTCCACTTT
CASSPGQYNSPLHF
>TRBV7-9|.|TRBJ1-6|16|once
TGTGCCAGCAGCTCCCCCGTGGGAGCCGATAATTCACCCCTCCACTTT
CASSSPVGADNSPLHF
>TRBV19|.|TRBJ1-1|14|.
TGTGCCAGTAGTGCTGACACGGATGTCTCTGAAGCTTTCTTT
CASSADTDVSEAFF
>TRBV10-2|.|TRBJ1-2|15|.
TGCGCCAGCAGTGAGGACAAGTCCCCTAACTATGGCTACACCTTC
CASSEDKSPNYGYTF
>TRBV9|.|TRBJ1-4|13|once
TGTGCCAGCAGCGTAGGACAGGCGTCAAAACTGTTTTTT
CASSVGQASKLFF
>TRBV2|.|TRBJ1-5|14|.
TGTGCCAGCAGTTTGGCCCTCAAGAATCAGCCCCAGCATTTT
CASSLALKNQPQHF
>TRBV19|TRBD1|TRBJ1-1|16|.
TGTGCCAGTAGTATAGCCGCGGACAGGGCGAACACTGAAGCTTTCTTT
CASSIAADRANTEAFF
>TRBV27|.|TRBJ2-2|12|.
TGTGCCAGCAGTGGGGGCTGGGGGGAGCTGTTTTTT
CASSGGWGELFF
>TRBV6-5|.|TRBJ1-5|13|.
TGTGCCAGCAGTCCGCAGGGCAATCAGCCCCAGCATTTT
CASSPQGNQPQHF
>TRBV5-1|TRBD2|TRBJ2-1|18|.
TGCGCCAGCAGCCCCTGGGGGGGCGGGGGGAGCTCCTACAATGAGCAGTTCTTC
CASSPWGGGGSSYNEQFF
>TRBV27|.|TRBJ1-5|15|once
TGTGCCAGCAGGGTAGACAGGACTGCTAATCAGCCCCAGCATTTT
CASRVDRTANQPQHF
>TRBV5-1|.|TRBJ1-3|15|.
TGCGCCAGCAGCTCCGTAGGGGCTTCTGGAAACACCATATATTTT
CASSSVGASGNTIYF
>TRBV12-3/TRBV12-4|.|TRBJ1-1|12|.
TGTGCCAGCAGAACAGGGAACACTGAAGCTTTCTTT
CASRTGNTEAFF
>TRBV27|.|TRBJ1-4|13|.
TGTGCCAGCAGTTTATTTCTTAATGAAAAACTGTTTTTT
CASSLFLNEKLFF
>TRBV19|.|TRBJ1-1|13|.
TGTGCCAGTAGTTTGAGCCGGAACACTGAAGCTTTCTTT
CASSLSRNTEAFF
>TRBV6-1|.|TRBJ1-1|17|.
.
CASSEMAGVGDGAEAFF
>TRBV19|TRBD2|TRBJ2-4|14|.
TGTGCCAGTAGTATAGGCGGGGGGCCAGAGATTCAGTACTTC
CASSIGGGPEIQYF
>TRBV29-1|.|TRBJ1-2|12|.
TGCAGCGTTCCTCCCTCGGGCTATGGCTACACCTTC
CSVPPSGYGYTF
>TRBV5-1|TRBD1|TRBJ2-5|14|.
TGCGCCAGCAGTTCTAAGACAGGGATGGAGACCCAGTACTTC
CASSSKTGMETQYF
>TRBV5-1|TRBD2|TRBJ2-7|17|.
TGCGCCAGCAGCCCTCGACTAGCGGGGGGCGAAATCGACGAGCAGTACTTC
CASSPRLAGGEIDEQYF
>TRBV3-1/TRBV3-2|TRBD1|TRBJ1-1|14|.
TGTGCCAGCAGCCCCCGGGACAGTCTTACTGAAGCTTTCTTT
CASSPRDSLTEAFF
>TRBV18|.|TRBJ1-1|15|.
TGTGCCAGCTCACTTAGCCCGGGACAAGTCACTGAAGCTTTCTTT
CASSLSPGQVTEAFF
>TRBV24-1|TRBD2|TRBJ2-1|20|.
TGTGCCACCAGTGGAAGGGGCGGGACTAGCGGGGGGAGCTCCTACAATGAGCAGTTCTTC
CATSGRGGTSGGSSYNEQFF
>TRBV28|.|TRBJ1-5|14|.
TGTGCCAGCAGACCTTCACCCCCGGGTCAGCCCCAGCATTTT
CASRPSPPGQPQHF
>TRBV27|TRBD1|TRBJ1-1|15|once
TGTGCCAGCAGTTTCGGGGCAGGGGGGAACACTGAAGCTTTCTTT
CASSFGAGGNTEAFF
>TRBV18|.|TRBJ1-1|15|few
TGTGCCAGCTCACCACCGGGACACCAGAACACTGAAGCTTTCTTT
CASSPPGHQNTEAFF
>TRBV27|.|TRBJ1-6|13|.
TGTGCCAGCAGTCTTTCCTATAATTCACCCCTCCACTTT
CASSLSYNSPLHF
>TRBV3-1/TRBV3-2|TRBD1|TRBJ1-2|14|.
TGTGCCAGCAGCCCGCAGGGGGCCCTCTATGGCTACACCTTC
CASSPQGALYGYTF